Shown below are 15 T cell receptor beta chains from a single sample sequenced in a study of human T cells and chemical hapten exposure. TCRdb re-called the RACE reads with MiXCR, one entry per CDR3 protein. The sample has about 70,000 distinct CDR3 sequences, about 8.5% seen once. The time point was: patch test 2, 6 weeks after DPC sensitization. Treatment here: therapeutic diphenylcyclopropenone sensitization with weekly scalp DPC. This material consisted of whole blood, taken in connection with sensitization to the hapten diphenylcyclopropenone (DPC). The receptors were gathered from a woman in her 50s with alopecia areata. Some clones in this sample may be carry-over from other donors' samples.

The table lists this clonotype with a count of one. The rearrangement links TRBV2 to TRBJ2-3; 12 nucleotides align to TRBD2. The length of the CDR3 is 16 residues. Trimming took 3 bases from V and 4 from J; bases not matched to a gene: 5. CDR1 is SNHLY and CDR2 is FYNNEI in the germline V gene. The CDR3 is CASSDGRLAGADTQYF. The CDR3 DNA reads TGTGCCAGCAGTGATGGTCGACTAGCGGGAGCAGATACGCAGTATTTT.

This chain joins TRBV20-1 and TRBJ1-2; unclear D gene. The CDR3 spans 11 residues. The V end was cut by 6 bases, the J end by 4 bases, with 9 bases between. Germline CDR1 DFQATT, CDR2 SNEGSKA (reference sequence). The CDR3 nucleotides read TGCAGTGCCGAGGGTGGCTATGGCTACACCTTC. This encodes CSAEGGYGYTF.

The chain couples TRBV20-1 to TRBJ2-7; perhaps TRBD1 as D (6 bases). Trimming stripped 0 bases from V and 0 bases from J, with 12 bases between. This CDR3 spans 15 amino acids. Per the germline V gene, CDR1 is DFQATT and CDR2 is SNEGSKA (reference sequence). The CDR3 spells CSARDLGGSSYEQYF. CDR3 DNA sequence: TGCAGTGCTAGAGATCTAGGGGGAAGCTCCTACGAGCAGTACTTC.

This clonotype was seen more than once but under ten times. The chain is built from TRBV19 and TRBJ1-1, with D possibly being TRBD1 (6 bases). This CDR3 spans 12 amino acids. Germline lookup yields CDR1 LNHDA and CDR2 SQIVND (reference sequence). V shed 5 bases and J shed 7 bases, with 11 bases lying between them. CDR3 sequence (DNA): TGTGCCAGTAGTGGGGACATCGGTGAAGCTTTCTTT. Translation: CASSGDIGEAFF.

This clonotype was counted many times. The V and J genes are TRBV1 and TRBJ1-5; TRBD1, the table's D call, lacks a check against the DNA. TRBV1 is a documented pseudogene. CDR3 length equals 16 residues. The CDR3 is CTSSPGTGYSNQPQHF. The DNA for the CDR3 is TGCACCAGCAGTCCCGGGACAGGCTATAGCAATCAGCCCCAGCATTTT.

This clonotype was seen a handful of times. The chain joins TRBV27 to TRBJ1-1; a weak D match, TRBD1 (5 bases). The germline V gene has CDR1 MNHEY and CDR2 SMNVEV (reference sequence). The CDR3 consists of 12 residues. V was cut by 10 bases and J by 7 bases, with 16 bases left in between. The CDR3 region is CATRDLAREAFF. As DNA, the CDR3 is TGTGCCACCCGGGACCTTGCCCGTGAAGCTTTCTTT.

The chain has TRBV7-2 and TRBJ2-1, with D uncertain. The ends were cut back, 3 bases at V and 6 bases at J, with 6 bases in the middle. The CDR3 contains 12 residues. Germline V gene lookup returns CDR1 SGHTA and CDR2 FQGNSA. CDR3 sequence reads: CASSFYSNEQFF. The CDR3 DNA is TGTGCCAGCAGCTTCTATAGCAATGAGCAGTTCTTC. The full variable domain, completed using reference TRBV7-2 and TRBJ2-1, is GAGVSQSPSNKVTEKGKDVELRCDPISGHTALYWYRQSLGQGLEFLIYFQGNSAPDKSGLPSDRFSAERTGGSVSTLTIQRTQQEDSAVYLCASSFYSNEQFFGPGTRLTVL.

This clonotype has a count of ten or more. CDR3 residues: CASSLWGTDTQYF. Written as DNA, the CDR3 is TGTGCCAGCAGCTTATGGGGCACAGATACGCAGTATTTT. The chain recombines TRBV5-6 with TRBJ2-3; no clear D. Germline-derived CDR1 and CDR2 are SGHDT and YYEEEE. The V end was cut by 2 bases, the J end by 1 base, with 5 bases between. CDR3 length: 13 amino acids.

This clonotype was counted between two and nine times. The V call is TRBV9, the J call TRBJ2-7; tentative D call: TRBD2 (6 bases). CDR1 is SGDLS, CDR2 YYNGEE, per germline. The CDR3 sequence is 16 residues long. Trimming took off 2 bases at V and 1 base at J, with 16 bases between the two ends. The CDR3: CASSVEGTRISYEQYF. The CDR3 bases are TGTGCCAGCAGCGTTGAGGGGACTCGAATTTCCTACGAGCAGTACTTC.

This clonotype was detected many times. The chain couples TRBV12-3 or TRBV12-4 to TRBJ1-1, with D maybe TRBD1 (5 bases). V was cut by 6 bases and J by 1 base, with 12 bases left in between. The CDR3 has 14 amino acids. DNA for the CDR3: TGTGCCAGCAGCCTGGGACGACAGAACACTGAAGCTTTCTTT. Translation gives CASSLGRQNTEAFF.

The DNA of the CDR3 is TGTGCCATCAGATCGGTGTCGGCAGATACGCAGTATTTT. This encodes CAIRSVSADTQYF. The rearrangement links TRBV10-3 to TRBJ2-3; D unclear. Germline assignment: CDR1 ENHRY and CDR2 SYGVKD. V was pared by 6 bases and J by 4 bases, with 11 bases between. This CDR3 spans 13 amino acids.

The table lists this clonotype with many counts. The genes are TRBV19 and TRBJ1-6; possibly TRBD1 for D (5 bases). The V end was cut by 8 bases, the J end by 5 bases, with 13 bases between. The CDR3 extends over 14 amino acids. CDR1 and CDR2 from the germline V gene are LNHDA and SQIVND (reference sequence). CDR3 sequence (DNA): TGTGCCAGTCATATCGGGACCAATAATTCACCCCTCCACTTT. This codes for CASHIGTNNSPLHF.

This clonotype has more than one count but fewer than ten. J is TRBJ2-5 and V is TRBV6-2 or TRBV6-3; TRBD1 agrees at 7 bases. The CDR3 is made up of 15 amino acids. Losses at the gene ends were 6 bases for V and 7 bases for J; bases not matched to a gene: 14. From germline, CDR1 is MNHEY and CDR2 SVGEGT. CDR3 in amino acids: CASSPGTASGWTQYF. The CDR3 region has the DNA TGTGCCAGCAGCCCCGGGACAGCCTCGGGATGGACCCAGTACTTC.

In this sample, this clonotype turned up a few times. This chain's CDR3 is CASSQTGMNYGYTF. In DNA, the CDR3 is TGTGCCAGCAGCCAAACAGGGATGAACTATGGCTACACCTTC. The rearrangement joins TRBV3-1 to TRBJ1-2, with D maybe TRBD1 (6 bases). The V end lost 2 bases, the J end lost 2 bases, and 9 bases lay between the germline ends. Germline V gene sequence: CDR1 LGHDT, CDR2 YNNKEL (reference sequence). The CDR3 totals 14 residues.

This clonotype was observed many times. The chain carries TRBV29-1 and TRBJ1-2, with 10 bases matching TRBD1. Unmatched junction bases numbered 5, after V lost 3 bases and J lost 7 bases. The CDR3 spans 13 residues. CDR1 SQVTM and CDR2 ANQGSEA come from the germline V gene. In nucleotides, the CDR3 is TGCAGCGTTGAGGGACAGGGGAGAGGTGGCTACACCTTC. This sequence encodes CSVEGQGRGGYTF.